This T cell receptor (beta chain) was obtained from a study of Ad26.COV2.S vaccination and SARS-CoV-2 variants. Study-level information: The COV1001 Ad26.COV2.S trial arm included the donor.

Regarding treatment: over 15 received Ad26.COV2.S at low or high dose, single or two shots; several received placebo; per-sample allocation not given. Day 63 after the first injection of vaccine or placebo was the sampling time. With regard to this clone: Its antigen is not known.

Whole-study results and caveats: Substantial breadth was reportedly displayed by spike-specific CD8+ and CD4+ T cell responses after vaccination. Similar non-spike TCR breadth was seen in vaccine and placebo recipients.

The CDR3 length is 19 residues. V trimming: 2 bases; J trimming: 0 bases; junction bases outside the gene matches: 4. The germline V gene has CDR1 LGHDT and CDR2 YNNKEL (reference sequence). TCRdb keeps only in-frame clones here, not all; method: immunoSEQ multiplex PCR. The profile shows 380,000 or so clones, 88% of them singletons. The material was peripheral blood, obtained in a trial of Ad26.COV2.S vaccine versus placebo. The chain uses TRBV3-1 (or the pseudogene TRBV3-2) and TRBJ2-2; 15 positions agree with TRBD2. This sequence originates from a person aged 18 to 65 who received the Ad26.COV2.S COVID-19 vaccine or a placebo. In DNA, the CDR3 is TGTGCCAGCAGCCAACGGACTAGCGGGAGGGGTTCGAACACCGGGGAGCTGTTTTTT. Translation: CASSQRTSGRGSNTGELFF.